Following are 29 T cell receptor beta chains from one sample sequenced in a study of blood T cell repertoires in COVID-19. Clones were sequenced by immunoSEQ multiplex PCR, and TCRdb holds only the in-frame ones, with some missing. Altogether 50,000 to 60,000 clones are present, over 75% being singletons, with the ten largest covering around a quarter. Material for sequencing was peripheral blood. All receptors come from a woman older than 75 with COVID-19, enrolled during active disease.

The chain couples TRBV2 to TRBJ2-6, with 9 positions matching TRBD2. CDR3 length equals 17 residues. Looked up from germline, CDR1 is SNHLY and CDR2 is FYNNEI. The V gene end was trimmed by 6 bases and the J gene end by 3 bases; junction bases not matched to a gene: 9. Here the CDR3 DNA reads TGTGCCAGCAGGGTGCGAGCGGGAGGAGATGGGGCCAACGTCCTGACTTTC. This sequence encodes CASRVRAGGDGANVLTF.

The V gene is TRBV15, the J gene TRBJ2-3; 9 positions agree with TRBD2. CDR1 and CDR2 from the germline V gene are LNHNV and YYDKDF (reference sequence). The J segment lost 3 bases and the V segment lost 6 bases, leaving 7 bases of the junction unmatched. The CDR3 runs to 15 residues. The CDR3 DNA reads as TGTGCCACCAGTATAGCGGGAGTCGGGACAGATACGCAGTATTTT. Translation: CATSIAGVGTDTQYF.

J is TRBJ2-7 and V is TRBV27; TRBD2 aligns across 9 bases. Germline V lookup: CDR1 MNHEY, CDR2 SMNVEV (reference sequence). This CDR3 has 14 amino acids. Germline trimming cut 8 bases from V and 2 bases from J; bases unmatched to any gene: 7. The CDR3 loop reads CASSKREEAYEQYF. The DNA for the CDR3 is TGTGCCAGCTCGAAGCGGGAGGAAGCCTACGAGCAGTACTTC.

This clone was observed a single time. The V gene is TRBV7-9, the J gene TRBJ2-3, with unresolved D. V was shortened by 4 bases and J by 4 bases, with 15 bases between the two germline ends. Germline CDR1 reads SEHNR; CDR2 reads FQNEAQ (reference sequence). The CDR3 contains 15 residues. CDR3 region: CASSSSVLKPDTQYF. The CDR3, as DNA: TGTGCCAGCAGCTCATCGGTGCTTAAGCCAGATACGCAGTATTTT.

CDR3 region: CSVIQGAGEKLFF. CDR3 coding DNA: TGCAGCGTAATACAGGGGGCAGGTGAAAAACTGTTTTTT. The chain combines TRBV29-1 with TRBJ1-4, with TRBD1 identical over 9 bases. The V segment lost 6 bases and the J segment 7 bases; nucleotides outside the gene matches: 6. Germline V gene sequence: CDR1 SQVTM, CDR2 ANQGSEA. The CDR3 has 13 amino acids.

This clone was observed at least ten times. CDR3 sequence: CASSVTSELYEQYF. The CDR3 DNA reads TGTGCCAGCAGCGTGACTAGCGAACTTTACGAGCAGTACTTC. This chain connects TRBV7-9 to TRBJ2-7, with 8 bases matching TRBD2. Germline trimming cut 5 bases from V and 4 bases from J; bases unmatched to any gene: 7. The CDR3 runs to 14 residues. The V gene's germline CDR1 is SEHNR and CDR2 FQNEAQ (reference sequence).

The rearrangement links TRBV2 to TRBJ2-3, with TRBD2 identical over 10 bases. Germline V CDR1 and CDR2: SNHLY, FYNNEI. Trimming removed 11 bases from V and 1 base from J; junction bases left unmatched: 6. This CDR3 comprises 14 residues. CDR3 protein: CAFRGLARTDTQYF. CDR3 in DNA: TGTGCCTTCAGGGGACTAGCGCGCACAGATACGCAGTATTTT.

The V and J genes are TRBV9 and TRBJ2-2; D unclear. Germline V gene lookup returns CDR1 SGDLS and CDR2 YYNGEE. The V and J ends lost 4 bases and 5 bases respectively, with 9 bases between them. The CDR3 totals 13 residues. The CDR3 coding sequence is TGTGCCAGCAGCCCACACCTTACCGGGGAGCTGTTTTTT. Amino acid sequence: CASSPHLTGELFF.

This chain connects TRBV29-1 to TRBJ2-1; no clear D. Trimming took 2 bases from V and 3 from J, leaving 8 bases between them. CDR3 length: 13 amino acids. Germline V CDR1 and CDR2: SQVTM, ANQGSEA. Written as DNA, the CDR3 is TGCAGCGTTGAAAGTGACAACTACAATGAGCAGTTCTTC. Its protein product is CSVESDNYNEQFF.

This chain links TRBV4-2 with TRBJ2-4, with TRBD2 identical over 9 bases. The CDR3 has 15 residues. Germline CDR1 reads LGHNA; CDR2 reads YNFKEQ. J lost 6 bases, V lost 1 base, and 4 bases had no gene match. CDR3 sequence (DNA): TGTGCCAGCAGCCAAGGGGCGGGAGGGGCAAACATTCAGTACTTC. It specifies CASSQGAGGANIQYF.

This chain joins TRBV28 and TRBJ1-4; D perhaps matches TRBD1 (5 bases). With 11 bases removed from V and 5 bases from J, the gap between germline ends came to 12 bases. This CDR3 has 12 amino acids. CDR1 and CDR2 (germline): MDHEN, SYDVKM. The CDR3 region is CAGGGVNEKLFF. The DNA for the CDR3 is TGTGCCGGGGGAGGGGTAAATGAAAAACTGTTTTTT.

This chain links TRBV27 with TRBJ1-2; perhaps TRBD1 as D (6 bases). This CDR3 has 13 amino acids. V shed 3 bases and J shed 6 bases, with 11 bases lying between them. Germline V gene lookup returns CDR1 MNHEY and CDR2 SMNVEV (reference sequence). CDR3 coding DNA: TGTGCCAGCAGTTTCTTCCAGGGGCATGGCTACACCTTC. It encodes CASSFFQGHGYTF.

The rearrangement joins TRBV5-1 to TRBJ2-1; 9 nucleotides agree with TRBD1. The germline V gene encodes CDR1 SGHRS and CDR2 YFSETQ. The CDR3 runs to 15 residues. V trimming: 2 bases; J trimming: 5 bases; junction bases outside the gene matches: 5. The CDR3 nucleotides are TGCGCCAGCAGCTTCCCGGGACAGGGAAACAATGAGCAGTTCTTC. This codes for CASSFPGQGNNEQFF.

The rearrangement joins TRBV7-3 to TRBJ2-5; 11 nucleotides line up with TRBD1. The CDR3 spans 17 residues. The germline CDR1 and CDR2 sequences are SGHTA and FQGTGA. J gave up 4 bases and V 0 bases, and 7 bases lay outside the gene matches. This CDR3 is CASSLTGQGARGETQYF. The CDR3 DNA reads as TGTGCCAGCAGCTTAACAGGACAGGGGGCGAGGGGAGAGACCCAGTACTTC.

CDR3 DNA sequence: TGTGCCAGCAGAGGAATAGGGACAGGGGTGAATTATGGCTACACCTTC. As protein: CASRGIGTGVNYGYTF. The chain is built from TRBV2 and TRBJ1-2; 10 bases line up with TRBD1. The CDR3 spans 16 residues. V was clipped by 6 bases and J by 5 bases; unmatched bases: 12. CDR1 and CDR2 (germline): SNHLY, FYNNEI.

This chain connects TRBV7-3 to TRBJ2-1; TRBD2 matches at 10 bases. The CDR3 loop spans 15 amino acids. Trimming cost V 2 bases and J 3 bases; bases outside gene matches: 1. Germline V gene sequence: CDR1 SGHTA, CDR2 FQGTGA. CDR3 sequence (DNA): TGTGCCAGCAGCTTACGGACTAGCGGCTACAATGAGCAGTTCTTC. It specifies CASSLRTSGYNEQFF.

This clone was counted a single time. The chain links TRBV19 to TRBJ2-1; the D is unclear. V gave up 6 bases and J gave up 6 bases, with 9 bases separating them. The germline V gene encodes CDR1 LNHDA and CDR2 SQIVND (reference sequence). CDR3 length: 12 residues. CDR3 residues: CASSPLGNEQFF. The CDR3 DNA is TGTGCCAGTAGCCCCCTCGGCAATGAGCAGTTCTTC.

This clone has just one count. The chain has TRBV5-4 and TRBJ1-4; D might be TRBD1 (5 bases). Per germline, CDR1 SGHNT and CDR2 YYREEE (reference sequence). V was cut by 0 bases and J by 5 bases, with 8 bases left in between. This CDR3 has 14 residues. CDR3 sequence (DNA): TGTGCCAGCAGCTTGGGCCAGGGAAATGAAAAACTGTTTTTT. This gives the protein CASSLGQGNEKLFF.

This clone has a single count. V is TRBV2 and J is TRBJ1-2; a possible D gene is TRBD1 (6 bases). V lost 6 bases, J lost 5 bases, and 19 bases lay in between. The CDR3 spans 15 residues. Germline lookup yields CDR1 SNHLY and CDR2 FYNNEI. The CDR3 bases are TGTGCCAGCAGCGCCACGGTGGGGGCGCCTTATGGCTACACCTTC. It yields the protein CASSATVGAPYGYTF.

The chain has TRBV25-1 and TRBJ2-7; maybe TRBD2 (6 bases). The germline V gene has CDR1 MGHDK and CDR2 SYGVNS. Between the trimmed V and J ends, which lost 8 bases and 3 bases, there was a span of 8 bases. The CDR3 is 11 residues long. CDR3 loop: CASDGGYEQYF. DNA of the CDR3: TGTGCCAGCGACGGGGGCTACGAGCAGTACTTC.

This clone was counted a few times. V gene TRBV7-9 combines with J gene TRBJ2-5; the D gene is possibly TRBD2 (5 bases). CDR1 is SEHNR, CDR2 FQNEAQ, per germline (reference sequence). The CDR3 spans 15 residues. V lost 5 bases to trimming and J lost 7 bases, with 20 bases between them. The CDR3 spells CASSPRRDRRGTQYF. CDR3 bases: TGTGCCAGCAGCCCCCGGCGTGATCGTCGGGGGACCCAGTACTTC.

This chain joins TRBV6-1 and TRBJ2-5; 10 nucleotides match TRBD2. CDR3 length equals 15 residues. V lost 2 bases and J lost 5; bases outside the gene matches: 5. Germline V gene data show CDR1 as MNHNS and CDR2 as SASEGT. The CDR3 coding sequence is TGTGCCAGCAGTGAACCTAGCGGGAGATTTGAGACCCAGTACTTC. This encodes CASSEPSGRFETQYF.

This clone showed up many times. This chain connects TRBV3-1 (or the pseudogene TRBV3-2) to TRBJ2-7, with D hard to call. The length of the CDR3 is 13 residues. The germline CDR1 and CDR2 sequences are LGHDT and YNNKEL (reference sequence). V was pared by 4 bases and J by 0 bases, with 7 bases between. CDR3 in amino acids: CASSPPSSYEQYF. As DNA, the CDR3 is TGTGCCAGCAGCCCCCCGAGCTCCTACGAGCAGTACTTC.

The V call is TRBV7-2, the J call TRBJ2-7; D gene ambiguous. The CDR3 runs 14 residues. Germline lookup yields CDR1 SGHTA and CDR2 FQGNSA. Trimming pared 2 bases from V and 2 bases from J, leaving 10 bases between. In DNA form, the CDR3 reads TGTGCCAGCAGCTTATCATTCGCGGCCTACGAGCAGTACTTC. Its protein product is CASSLSFAAYEQYF.

V gene TRBV30 combines with J gene TRBJ2-5; D unresolved. CDR1 is GTSNPN, CDR2 SVGIG, per germline (reference sequence). Trimming left V 3 bases short and J 2 bases short, with 13 bases between. The CDR3 is 14 amino acids. The CDR3 here is CAWSPVRYQETQYF. The DNA of the CDR3 is TGTGCCTGGAGCCCCGTGCGCTATCAAGAGACCCAGTACTTC.

The rearrangement uses TRBV3-1 (or the pseudogene TRBV3-2) and TRBJ1-2; D uncertain. V lost 2 bases and J lost 4, with 17 bases in between. Germline V gene sequence: CDR1 LGHDT, CDR2 YNNKEL (reference sequence). The CDR3 extends over 16 amino acids. The chain's CDR3 is CASSQSQGRTSYGYTF. CDR3 DNA sequence: TGTGCCAGCAGCCAAAGTCAAGGACGGACTAGCTATGGCTACACCTTC.

The chain joins TRBV11-3 to TRBJ2-2, with D tentatively TRBD2 (7 bases). Trimming removed 8 bases from V and 0 bases from J, with 13 bases in between. The CDR3 extends over 15 amino acids. Per germline, CDR1 SGHNT and CDR2 YENEEA. The CDR3 nucleotides are TGTGCCAGCGCGAGGGGGGGACCGAACACCGGGGAGCTGTTTTTT. Protein sequence: CASARGGPNTGELFF. Filled out from reference TRBV11-3 and TRBJ2-2, the complete variable domain reads EAGVVQSPRYKIIEKKQPVAFWCNPISGHNTLYWYLQNLGQGPELLIRYENEEAVDDSQLPKDRFSAERLKGVDSTLKIQPAELGDSAVYLCASARGGPNTGELFFGEGSRLTVL.

This chain uses TRBV27 with TRBJ2-5; D unresolved. CDR3 length: 14 amino acids. In germline, CDR1 is MNHEY, CDR2 SMNVEV (reference sequence). V lost 4 bases and J lost 5, with 14 bases in between. Here the CDR3 reads CASSSLERLETQYF. CDR3 coding DNA: TGTGCCAGCAGTTCCCTCGAGAGGCTGGAGACCCAGTACTTC.

V usage is TRBV2 and J usage is TRBJ1-4; 8 bases match TRBD1. The CDR3 totals 15 residues. Losses at the gene ends were 2 bases for V and 8 bases for J; bases not matched to a gene: 7. In germline, CDR1 is SNHLY, CDR2 FYNNEI. Here the CDR3 reads CASSELGTGPEKLFF. CDR3 sequence (DNA): TGTGCCAGCAGTGAATTAGGGACAGGTCCCGAAAAACTGTTTTTT.